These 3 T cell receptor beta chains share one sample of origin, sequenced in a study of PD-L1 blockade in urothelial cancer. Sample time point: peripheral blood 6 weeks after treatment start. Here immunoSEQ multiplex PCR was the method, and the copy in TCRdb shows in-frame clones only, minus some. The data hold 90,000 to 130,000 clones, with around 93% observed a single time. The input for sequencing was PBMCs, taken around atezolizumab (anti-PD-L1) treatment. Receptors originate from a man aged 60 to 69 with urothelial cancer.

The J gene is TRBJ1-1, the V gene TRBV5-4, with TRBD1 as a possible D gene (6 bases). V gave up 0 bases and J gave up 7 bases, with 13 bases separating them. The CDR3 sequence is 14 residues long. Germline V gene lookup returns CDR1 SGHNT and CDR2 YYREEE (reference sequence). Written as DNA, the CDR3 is TGTGCCAGCAGCTTGGGGGGGCGGCTGCATGAAGCTTTCTTT. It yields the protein CASSLGGRLHEAFF.

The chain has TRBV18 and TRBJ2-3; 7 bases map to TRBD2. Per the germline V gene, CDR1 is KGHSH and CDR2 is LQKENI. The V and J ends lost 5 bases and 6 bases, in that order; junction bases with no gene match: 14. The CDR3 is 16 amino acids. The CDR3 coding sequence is TGTGCCAGCTCAACAGCCCGGGTCGCGGGAGTGGATACGCAGTATTTT. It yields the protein CASSTARVAGVDTQYF.

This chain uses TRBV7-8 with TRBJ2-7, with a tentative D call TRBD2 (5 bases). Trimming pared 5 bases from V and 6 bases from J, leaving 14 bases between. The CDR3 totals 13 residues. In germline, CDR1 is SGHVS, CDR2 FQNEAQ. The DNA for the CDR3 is TGTGCCAGCAGCGCCGGGGTGGGAGTCGAGCAGTACTTC. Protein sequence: CASSAGVGVEQYF.